A selection of T cell receptor beta chains follows, all from one sample in a study of T cell responses to AZD1222 COVID-19 vaccine. Sequenced by immunoSEQ multiplex PCR; TCRdb stores in-frame clones only, minus some. The data show about 120,000 clones, roughly 89% seen once. The specimen comprised peripheral blood, sampled 28 days after the second AZD1222 dose. Receptors originate from an adult who received the AZD1222 COVID-19 vaccine. Both conserved end residues are part of each CDR3. The D gene is left open where the match is weak. Size tells how often a clone was seen (once, few, many) or the class of an expanded clone, and some rows leave it out.

d_call: .
j_call: TRBJ1-2
clone_size: .
v_call: TRBV30
cdr3_length: 12
cdr3_aa: CAWRGGGLDYTF
cdr3_nt: TGTGCCTGGAGGGGAGGAGGGCTGGACTACACCTTC

d_call: TRBD1
j_call: TRBJ2-1
clone_size: .
v_call: TRBV29-1
cdr3_length: 16
cdr3_aa: CSVYSGQGMSYNEQFF
cdr3_nt: TGCAGCGTTTACTCGGGACAGGGAATGTCTTACAATGAGCAGTTCTTC

d_call: TRBD2
j_call: TRBJ2-3
clone_size: .
v_call: TRBV6-5
cdr3_length: 15
cdr3_aa: CASRTLAGVTDTQYF
cdr3_nt: TGTGCCAGCAGGACCCTAGCGGGCGTAACAGATACGCAGTATTTT

d_call: .
j_call: TRBJ2-7
clone_size: .
v_call: TRBV30
cdr3_length: 11
cdr3_aa: CAWSLSYEQYF
cdr3_nt: TGTGCCTGGAGTCTTTCCTACGAGCAGTACTTC

d_call: .
j_call: TRBJ1-5
clone_size: once
v_call: TRBV10-3
cdr3_length: 13
cdr3_aa: CAIRRSSNQPQHF
cdr3_nt: TGTGCCATCAGGAGGAGTAGCAATCAGCCCCAGCATTTT

d_call: TRBD1
j_call: TRBJ1-1
clone_size: .
v_call: TRBV7-9
cdr3_length: 15
cdr3_aa: CASRGRDRVGTEAFF
cdr3_nt: TGTGCCAGCAGAGGACGGGACAGGGTAGGCACTGAAGCTTTCTTT

d_call: .
j_call: TRBJ2-7
clone_size: once
v_call: TRBV5-4
cdr3_length: 14
cdr3_aa: CASSPRGARYEQYF
cdr3_nt: TGTGCCAGCAGCCCCAGAGGGGCACGGTACGAGCAGTACTTC

d_call: .
j_call: TRBJ2-1
clone_size: .
v_call: TRBV9
cdr3_length: 15
cdr3_aa: CASSFRQDPLNEQFF
cdr3_nt: TGTGCCAGCAGCTTCAGACAGGATCCCCTCAATGAGCAGTTCTTC

d_call: .
j_call: TRBJ2-3
clone_size: .
v_call: TRBV28
cdr3_length: 13
cdr3_aa: CASTGGWTDTQYF
cdr3_nt: TGTGCCAGCACTGGGGGGTGGACAGATACGCAGTATTTT

d_call: TRBD1
j_call: TRBJ2-5
clone_size: .
v_call: TRBV9
cdr3_length: 16
cdr3_aa: CASSDKDRVGEETQYF
cdr3_nt: TGTGCCAGCAGCGACAAGGACAGGGTGGGGGAAGAGACCCAGTACTTC

d_call: .
j_call: TRBJ2-2
clone_size: many
v_call: TRBV12-3/TRBV12-4
cdr3_length: 12
cdr3_aa: CASSFYPGELFF
cdr3_nt: TGTGCCAGCAGTTTTTACCCCGGGGAGCTGTTTTTT

d_call: .
j_call: TRBJ2-1
clone_size: .
v_call: TRBV5-1
cdr3_length: 15
cdr3_aa: CASSLDGTSGDEQFF
cdr3_nt: TGCGCCAGCAGCTTAGATGGGACCTCCGGGGATGAGCAGTTCTTC

d_call: .
j_call: TRBJ1-4
clone_size: .
v_call: TRBV15
cdr3_length: 17
cdr3_aa: CATSRVFGRLANEKLFF
cdr3_nt: TGTGCCACCAGCAGAGTTTTTGGCAGACTAGCTAATGAAAAACTGTTTTTT

d_call: TRBD1
j_call: TRBJ2-3
clone_size: .
v_call: TRBV3-1/TRBV3-2
cdr3_length: 16
cdr3_aa: CASSQGGQGYTDTQYF
cdr3_nt: TGTGCCAGCAGCCAGGGGGGACAGGGGTACACAGATACGCAGTATTTT

d_call: .
j_call: TRBJ2-7
clone_size: .
v_call: TRBV6-5
cdr3_length: 15
cdr3_aa: CASSYSVSGSYEQYF
cdr3_nt: TGTGCCAGCAGTTACTCCGTCTCGGGGTCCTACGAGCAGTACTTC

d_call: .
j_call: TRBJ1-1
clone_size: .
v_call: TRBV6-5
cdr3_length: 15
cdr3_aa: CASSLSRRSNTEAFF
cdr3_nt: TGTGCCAGCAGTCTGTCGCGACGATCTAACACTGAAGCTTTCTTT

d_call: TRBD1
j_call: TRBJ1-2
clone_size: once
v_call: TRBV28
cdr3_length: 14
cdr3_aa: CASLQGLGGYGYTF
cdr3_nt: TGTGCCAGCTTACAGGGGTTGGGGGGCTATGGCTACACCTTC

d_call: TRBD2
j_call: TRBJ2-2
clone_size: .
v_call: TRBV5-4
cdr3_length: 16
cdr3_aa: CASSRLAGGGTGELFF
cdr3_nt: TGTGCCAGCAGCCGCCTGGCGGGAGGGGGTACCGGGGAGCTGTTTTTT

d_call: .
j_call: TRBJ1-1
clone_size: .
v_call: TRBV9
cdr3_length: 13
cdr3_aa: CASSGFTGTEAFF
cdr3_nt: TGTGCCAGCAGCGGGTTCACAGGGACTGAAGCTTTCTTT

d_call: .
j_call: TRBJ1-1
clone_size: .
v_call: TRBV7-8
cdr3_length: 16
cdr3_aa: CASSPAVGGMNTEAFF
cdr3_nt: TGTGCCAGCAGCCCGGCGGTGGGAGGAATGAACACTGAAGCTTTCTTT

d_call: .
j_call: TRBJ1-5
clone_size: .
v_call: TRBV19
cdr3_length: 12
cdr3_aa: CASKGSRQPQHF
cdr3_nt: TGTGCCAGTAAGGGCTCGCGACAGCCCCAGCATTTT

d_call: .
j_call: TRBJ1-2
clone_size: .
v_call: TRBV19
cdr3_length: 13
cdr3_aa: CASSIRLNNGYTF
cdr3_nt: TGTGCCAGTAGTATTAGACTCAACAATGGCTACACCTTC

d_call: .
j_call: TRBJ1-1
clone_size: .
v_call: TRBV30
cdr3_length: 12
cdr3_aa: CAWRADRTEAFF
cdr3_nt: TGTGCCTGGAGAGCCGACAGGACTGAAGCTTTCTTT

d_call: .
j_call: TRBJ1-2
clone_size: .
v_call: TRBV7-9
cdr3_length: 14
cdr3_aa: CASSFNRDSRGYTF
cdr3_nt: TGTGCCAGCAGCTTTAACAGGGACTCGAGGGGCTACACCTTC

d_call: TRBD1
j_call: TRBJ2-7
clone_size: .
v_call: TRBV5-1
cdr3_length: 14
cdr3_aa: CASSLGQGADEQYF
cdr3_nt: TGCGCCAGCAGCCTCGGACAGGGGGCGGACGAGCAGTACTTC

d_call: .
j_call: TRBJ1-1
clone_size: .
v_call: TRBV18
cdr3_length: 11
cdr3_aa: CATRENTEAFF
cdr3_nt: TGTGCCACTCGGGAAAACACTGAAGCTTTCTTT

d_call: .
j_call: TRBJ1-6
clone_size: once
v_call: TRBV23-1
cdr3_length: 12
cdr3_aa: CASSQSTSPLHF
cdr3_nt: TGCGCCAGCAGTCAATCAACGTCACCCCTCCACTTT

d_call: .
j_call: TRBJ2-1
clone_size: .
v_call: TRBV3-1/TRBV3-2
cdr3_length: 12
cdr3_aa: CASSQVSVKQFF
cdr3_nt: TGTGCCAGCAGCCAAGTTAGCGTAAAGCAGTTCTTC

d_call: .
j_call: TRBJ2-1
clone_size: once
v_call: TRBV11-2
cdr3_length: 17
cdr3_aa: CASSQQTGPFSYNEQFF
cdr3_nt: TGTGCCAGCAGCCAGCAGACAGGTCCATTCTCCTACAATGAGCAGTTCTTC

d_call: TRBD1
j_call: TRBJ1-1
clone_size: .
v_call: TRBV10-3
cdr3_length: 15
cdr3_aa: CAISEKTGLNTEAFF
cdr3_nt: TGTGCCATCAGTGAGAAGACAGGGTTAAACACTGAAGCTTTCTTT

d_call: TRBD1
j_call: TRBJ1-1
clone_size: .
v_call: TRBV6-5
cdr3_length: 14
cdr3_aa: CASKLQGGGTEAFF
cdr3_nt: TGTGCCAGCAAGTTACAGGGGGGGGGCACTGAAGCTTTCTTT

d_call: TRBD2
j_call: TRBJ2-6
clone_size: .
v_call: TRBV19
cdr3_length: 17
cdr3_aa: CASSLLAGGSGANVLTF
cdr3_nt: TGTGCCAGTAGCCTACTAGCGGGGGGCTCTGGGGCCAACGTCCTGACTTTC

d_call: .
j_call: TRBJ1-1
clone_size: .
v_call: TRBV9
cdr3_length: 17
cdr3_aa: CASSPRAVSSGNTEAFF
cdr3_nt: TGTGCCAGCAGCCCCCGTGCCGTTTCATCCGGGAACACTGAAGCTTTCTTT

d_call: TRBD2
j_call: TRBJ2-3
clone_size: .
v_call: TRBV7-9
cdr3_length: 15
cdr3_aa: CASSPKAGATDTQYF
cdr3_nt: TGTGCCAGCAGCCCCAAAGCGGGAGCAACAGATACGCAGTATTTT

d_call: TRBD1
j_call: TRBJ2-3
clone_size: .
v_call: TRBV6-6
cdr3_length: 15
cdr3_aa: CASSYSSQGADTQYF
cdr3_nt: TGTGCCAGCAGTTACTCGAGTCAGGGGGCAGATACGCAGTATTTT

d_call: TRBD2
j_call: TRBJ2-3
clone_size: .
v_call: TRBV6-1
cdr3_length: 16
cdr3_aa: CASSDQLAGTTDTQYF
cdr3_nt: TGTGCCAGCAGTGACCAACTAGCGGGGACCACAGATACGCAGTATTTT

d_call: TRBD2
j_call: TRBJ2-3
clone_size: .
v_call: TRBV5-1
cdr3_length: 17
cdr3_aa: CASSLWTSGDNTDTQYF
cdr3_nt: TGCGCCAGCAGCCTATGGACTAGCGGAGATAACACAGATACGCAGTATTTT

d_call: TRBD2
j_call: TRBJ2-7
clone_size: .
v_call: TRBV5-4
cdr3_length: 13
cdr3_aa: CASSPGLGDEQYF
cdr3_nt: TGTGCCAGCAGCCCGGGACTAGGGGACGAGCAGTACTTC

d_call: .
j_call: TRBJ2-3
clone_size: .
v_call: TRBV5-1
cdr3_length: 12
cdr3_aa: CASTGNADTQYF
cdr3_nt: TGCGCCAGCACAGGGAACGCAGATACGCAGTATTTT

d_call: .
j_call: TRBJ1-6
clone_size: once
v_call: TRBV7-3
cdr3_length: 13
cdr3_aa: CASSPGANSPLHF
cdr3_nt: TGTGCCAGCAGCCCGGGGGCTAATTCACCCCTCCACTTT

d_call: TRBD2
j_call: TRBJ2-1
clone_size: .
v_call: TRBV29-1
cdr3_length: 14
cdr3_aa: CSVEGTSGNNEQFF
cdr3_nt: TGCAGCGTCGAAGGGACTAGCGGGAACAATGAGCAGTTCTTC

d_call: .
j_call: TRBJ2-2
clone_size: .
v_call: TRBV2
cdr3_length: 15
cdr3_aa: CASLGGSTNTGELFF
cdr3_nt: TGTGCCAGCCTAGGTGGCTCCACGAACACCGGGGAGCTGTTTTTT

d_call: TRBD1
j_call: TRBJ1-4
clone_size: .
v_call: TRBV18
cdr3_length: 15
cdr3_aa: CASSQGQGYNEKLFF
cdr3_nt: TGTGCCAGCTCACAAGGACAGGGATATAATGAAAAACTGTTTTTT

d_call: TRBD2
j_call: TRBJ2-7
clone_size: .
v_call: TRBV30
cdr3_length: 14
cdr3_aa: CAWSVRLAAYEQYF
cdr3_nt: TGTGCCTGGAGTGTACGACTAGCGGCCTACGAGCAGTACTTC

d_call: .
j_call: TRBJ1-2
clone_size: once
v_call: TRBV27
cdr3_length: 13
cdr3_aa: CASSLFPLYGYTF
cdr3_nt: TGTGCCAGCAGTTTATTTCCTCTCTATGGCTACACCTTC

d_call: .
j_call: TRBJ1-6
clone_size: .
v_call: TRBV18
cdr3_length: 14
cdr3_aa: CASSPGDGNSPLHF
cdr3_nt: TGTGCCAGCTCACCCGGGGACGGGAATTCACCCCTCCACTTT

d_call: .
j_call: TRBJ1-3
clone_size: .
v_call: TRBV6-6
cdr3_length: 12
cdr3_aa: CASRPSGNTIYF
cdr3_nt: TGTGCCAGCAGACCCTCTGGAAACACCATATATTTT

d_call: .
j_call: TRBJ1-1
clone_size: .
v_call: TRBV4-2
cdr3_length: 14
cdr3_aa: CASSQRGPDTEAFF
cdr3_nt: TGTGCCAGCAGCCAACGGGGGCCCGACACTGAAGCTTTCTTT

d_call: TRBD1
j_call: TRBJ1-1
clone_size: .
v_call: TRBV19
cdr3_length: 14
cdr3_aa: CASSTQGGLAEAFF
cdr3_nt: TGTGCCAGTAGTACTCAGGGGGGTCTCGCTGAAGCTTTCTTT

d_call: TRBD1
j_call: TRBJ2-2
clone_size: .
v_call: TRBV7-2
cdr3_length: 16
cdr3_aa: CASSHIPSTGVGELFF
cdr3_nt: TGTGCCAGCAGCCACATTCCCTCGACAGGGGTCGGGGAGCTGTTTTTT

d_call: .
j_call: TRBJ2-7
clone_size: .
v_call: TRBV5-1
cdr3_length: 15
cdr3_aa: CASSLDGRGRYEQYF
cdr3_nt: TGCGCCAGCAGCTTGGATGGACGGGGACGTTACGAGCAGTACTTC

d_call: .
j_call: TRBJ2-7
clone_size: .
v_call: TRBV4-1
cdr3_length: 15
cdr3_aa: CASSPPGQHSYEQYF
cdr3_nt: TGCGCCAGCAGCCCCCCAGGCCAGCATTCTTACGAGCAGTACTTC